What follows is one TCR beta chain and its context. TCRdb analysed the RACE reads with MiXCR anew, one entry per CDR3 protein. The sample includes about 80,000 distinct CDR3 sequences, around 9.6% of them seen just once. As to time point: patch test 2, 6 weeks after DPC sensitization. This sample's treatment: therapeutic diphenylcyclopropenone sensitization with weekly scalp DPC. The sample originates from a study of human T cells and chemical hapten exposure. The starting material was whole blood, obtained in connection with sensitization to the hapten diphenylcyclopropenone (DPC). This clonotype originated in a woman aged 30 to 39 with alopecia areata. Some clones in this sample may be carry-over from other donors' samples.

For the CDR3, the DNA is TGCAGCGTTGCCGCGGGCCAGCGGTATGGCTACACCTTC. Translation gives CSVAAGQRYGYTF. The genes are TRBV29-1 and TRBJ1-2; D is unclear. Germline V gene data show CDR1 as SQVTM and CDR2 as ANQGSEA. The CDR3 has 13 amino acids. The V end was cut by 4 bases, the J end by 5 bases, with 14 bases between.